These 24 T cell receptor beta chains were sequenced from one sample in a study of cytomegalovirus exposure and HLA in healthy donors. Primers for the PCR totalled 60 Vbeta and 13 Jbeta. The method was immunoSEQ multiplex PCR; TCRdb's version includes in-frame clones alone and lacks a portion of them. This sample yields 170,000 or so clones, of which 84% are seen a single time; 4.8% belongs to the top ten. The specimen sequenced was PBMCs. These receptors originate from a man in his late teens or twenties in good health and CMV-seronegative.

The chain uses TRBV4-1 and TRBJ2-5; 13 positions match TRBD2. The V gene's germline CDR1 is MGHRA and CDR2 YSYEKL. Trimming at V came to 4 bases and at J to 5 bases, leaving 4 bases not matched to a gene. The CDR3 totals 15 residues. The CDR3 DNA is TGCGCCAGCAGCCGGACTAGCGGGAGATCGGAGACCCAGTACTTC. As protein: CASSRTSGRSETQYF.

The J gene is TRBJ1-4, the V gene TRBV7-5; the table's D gene call, TRBD1, was not cross checked with the DNA. TRBV7-5 is labeled a pseudogene. CDR3 length: 14 residues. The CDR3 protein is CARSSTGVVEKLFF. The CDR3 nucleotides are TGTGCCAGAAGCTCGACAGGGGTTGTCGAAAAACTGTTTTTT.

CDR3 in DNA: TGTGCCAGCAGTGAATCTGAGACTAACACCGGGGAGCTGTTTTTT. It translates to CASSESETNTGELFF. The V call is TRBV6-1, the J call TRBJ2-2; D is undetermined. Looked up from germline, CDR1 is MNHNS and CDR2 is SASEGT. The V end was cut by 2 bases, the J end by 2 bases, with 9 bases between. CDR3 length: 15 residues.

The chain couples TRBV28 to TRBJ2-7, with TRBD2 matching 16 bases. The CDR3 sequence is 21 residues long. The germline V gene encodes CDR1 MDHEN and CDR2 SYDVKM. The V segment lost 4 bases and the J segment 5 bases; nucleotides outside the gene matches: 20. The CDR3 nucleotides are TGTGCCAGCAGTTCTTCACAGGAAACACCGGGACTAGCGGGAGGGTATGACGAGCAGTACTTC. Its translation is CASSSSQETPGLAGGYDEQYF.

This clone was seen just once. This rearrangement joins TRBV19 to TRBJ1-4; D call uncertain. Trimming took off 3 bases at V and 6 bases at J, with 14 bases between the two ends. Germline V gene data show CDR1 as LNHDA and CDR2 as SQIVND (reference sequence). The CDR3 totals 15 residues. CDR3 DNA sequence: TGTGCCAGTAGTATCGCGGCCGGTCAACATGAAAAACTGTTTTTT. Encoded protein: CASSIAAGQHEKLFF.

The chain is built from TRBV5-5 and TRBJ2-1; 11 nucleotides match TRBD1. The CDR3 spans 12 residues. In germline, CDR1 is SGHKS, CDR2 YYEKEE (reference sequence). V shed 6 bases, J shed 16 bases, and the junction held 9 bases outside the gene matches. This CDR3 is CASTFAGTGGFF. The CDR3 bases are TGTGCCAGCACCTTTGCTGGGACAGGGGGTTTCTTC.

This chain joins TRBV27 and TRBJ2-7; 8 nucleotides line up with TRBD2. CDR1 is MNHEY, CDR2 SMNVEV, per germline (reference sequence). V was clipped by 6 bases and J by 1 base; unmatched bases: 8. CDR3 length equals 15 residues. CDR3 loop: CASRWGTGGSYEQYF. As DNA, the CDR3 is TGTGCCAGCAGATGGGGGACGGGAGGGTCCTACGAGCAGTACTTC.

The V and J genes are TRBV6-6 and TRBJ2-5; tentatively, D is TRBD1 (5 bases). The CDR3 is made up of 13 amino acids. Germline lookup yields CDR1 MNHNY and CDR2 SVGAGI (reference sequence). V lost 5 bases and J 2 bases, leaving 9 bases between the germline ends. CDR3 loop: CASSQTEQETQYF. The CDR3 DNA is TGTGCCAGCAGTCAGACAGAACAAGAGACCCAGTACTTC.

This clone was counted a single time. The J gene is TRBJ1-5, the V gene TRBV27; a possible D gene is TRBD1 (6 bases). CDR3 length: 17 amino acids. V was clipped by 5 bases and J by 0 bases, with 17 bases between them. Germline V gene data show CDR1 as MNHEY and CDR2 as SMNVEV (reference sequence). In DNA, the CDR3 is TGTGCCAGCAGTCCACCCCGACAGGACCATAGCAATCAGCCCCAGCATTTT. It codes for CASSPPRQDHSNQPQHF.

This chain joins TRBV28 and TRBJ2-1; 13 positions match TRBD2. The CDR3 consists of 18 residues. V was clipped by 5 bases and J by 0 bases; unmatched bases: 7. Germline values: CDR1 MDHEN, CDR2 SYDVKM. The CDR3 protein is CASSPPGLAGYSYNEQFF. The CDR3 nucleotides are TGTGCCAGCAGTCCTCCGGGACTAGCGGGGTACTCCTACAATGAGCAGTTCTTC.

V gene TRBV5-6 combines with J gene TRBJ2-7; TRBD1 matches 9 bases. V lost 1 base and J lost 0; bases outside the gene matches: 8. CDR3 length: 17 residues. Germline V CDR1 and CDR2: SGHDT, YYEEEE. CDR3 sequence: CASSLNILTGGSYEQYF. The DNA for the CDR3 is TGTGCCAGCAGCTTGAATATTTTGACAGGGGGCTCCTACGAGCAGTACTTC.

V gene TRBV29-1 combines with J gene TRBJ2-1, with 9 bases lining up with TRBD2. The CDR3 contains 17 residues. CDR1 is SQVTM, CDR2 ANQGSEA, per germline. The V and J ends lost 6 bases and 0 bases, in that order; junction bases with no gene match: 12. This CDR3 reads CSVGPRLADSSYNEQFF. As DNA, the CDR3 is TGCAGCGTGGGACCAAGACTAGCGGATAGCTCCTACAATGAGCAGTTCTTC.

This clone was found once. This chain connects TRBV18 to TRBJ1-6, with TRBD1 identical over 9 bases. With V trimmed by 5 bases and J by 8 bases, 10 bases remained unmatched. CDR3 length: 16 amino acids. The germline gives CDR1 KGHSH, CDR2 LQKENI. The CDR3 sequence: CASSSGGTGQYSPLHF. The CDR3 bases are TGTGCCAGCTCATCCGGGGGGACAGGGCAATATTCACCCCTCCACTTT.

CDR3 region: CASSSVQGYQPQHF. The CDR3 DNA reads TGTGCCAGCAGCTCCGTTCAGGGATATCAGCCCCAGCATTTT. The J gene is TRBJ1-5, the V gene TRBV7-8; maybe TRBD1 (5 bases). Trimming took 4 bases from V and 5 from J, leaving 12 bases between them. Germline values: CDR1 SGHVS, CDR2 FQNEAQ. The CDR3 is made up of 14 amino acids. The full variable domain, with the rest looked up from reference TRBV7-8 and TRBJ1-5, is GAGVSQSPRYKVAKRGQDVALRCDPISGHVSLFWYQQALGQGPEFLTYFQNEAQLDKSGLPSDRFFAERPEGSVSTLKIQRTQQEDSAVYLCASSSVQGYQPQHFGDGTRLSIL.

J is TRBJ2-7 and V is TRBV29-1, with TRBD2 identical over 12 bases. Germline CDR1 reads SQVTM; CDR2 reads ANQGSEA. CDR3 size: 13 residues. V was pared by 8 bases and J by 7 bases, with 9 bases of the junction left unmatched. CDR3 nucleotide sequence: TGCAGCACCCGACTAGCGGGAGACGGGGAGCAGTACTTC. It codes for CSTRLAGDGEQYF.

The chain carries TRBV7-2 and TRBJ2-7; 9 nucleotides line up with TRBD1. The J segment lost 4 bases and the V segment lost 0 bases, leaving 13 bases of the junction unmatched. CDR1 SGHTA and CDR2 FQGNSA come from the germline V gene. The CDR3 length is 18 residues. The CDR3 sequence: CASSLAIPQGAFWYEQYF. The CDR3 nucleotides read TGTGCCAGCAGCTTAGCTATCCCACAGGGGGCTTTCTGGTACGAGCAGTACTTC.

In this sample, this clone turned up a few times. This rearrangement joins TRBV6-1 to TRBJ1-1; D might be TRBD1 (6 bases). Per the germline V gene, CDR1 is MNHNS and CDR2 is SASEGT. Trimming cost V 8 bases and J 7 bases, with 14 bases left between them. This CDR3 contains 12 residues. CDR3 sequence reads: CASDRGANEAFF. As DNA, the CDR3 is TGTGCCAGCGACCGGGGGGCAAATGAAGCTTTCTTT.

The V gene is TRBV4-1, the J gene TRBJ2-5; D is perhaps TRBD2 (6 bases). The CDR3 has 13 residues. Germline CDR1 is MGHRA and CDR2 is YSYEKL. Deletions cut 4 bases from V and 1 base from J, with 7 bases between. The CDR3 spells CASSRGVQETQYF. The DNA for the CDR3 is TGCGCCAGCAGCCGGGGGGTCCAAGAGACCCAGTACTTC.

The V call is TRBV5-4, the J call TRBJ2-3; tentatively, D is TRBD2 (5 bases). Per the germline V gene, CDR1 is SGHNT and CDR2 is YYREEE (reference sequence). Trimming took 0 bases from V and 1 from J, leaving 9 bases between them. CDR3 length equals 15 residues. The CDR3 region has the DNA TGTGCCAGCAGCTTGGGTAGCGACCGCACAGATACGCAGTATTTT. This translates into CASSLGSDRTDTQYF.

CDR3 DNA sequence: TGTGCCAGCAGCGAGGGAGCGGGGGGTCGGGCAGATACGCAGTATTTT. Its protein product is CASSEGAGGRADTQYF. This chain links TRBV9 with TRBJ2-3; TRBD2 matches at 9 bases. V lost 3 bases to trimming and J lost 4 bases; unmatched junction nucleotides: 9. The germline CDR1 and CDR2 sequences are SGDLS and YYNGEE. The CDR3 is 16 residues long.

This rearrangement joins TRBV9 to TRBJ2-7, with 9 bases that match TRBD2. This CDR3 contains 16 residues. The J segment lost 3 bases and the V segment lost 0 bases, leaving 7 bases of the junction unmatched. Germline CDR1 reads SGDLS; CDR2 reads YYNGEE. CDR3 residues: CASSVGSGRRFYEQYF. CDR3 sequence (DNA): TGTGCCAGCAGCGTAGGAAGCGGGAGGCGATTCTACGAGCAGTACTTC.

V is TRBV15 and J is TRBJ1-4, with 8 positions matching TRBD1. Trimming took 5 bases from V and 8 from J; bases not matched to a gene: 7. Looked up from germline, CDR1 is LNHNV and CDR2 is YYDKDF (reference sequence). The CDR3 length is 14 residues. CDR3: CATSPDRGREKLFF. CDR3 sequence (DNA): TGTGCCACCAGCCCCGACAGGGGACGGGAAAAACTGTTTTTT. Complete variable domain (other parts from reference TRBV15 and TRBJ1-4): DAMVIQNPRYQVTQFGKPVTLSCSQTLNHNVMYWYQQKSSQAPKLLFHYYDKDFNNEADTPDNFQSRRPNTSFCFLDIRSPGLGDTAMYLCATSPDRGREKLFFGSGTQLSVL.

V gene TRBV19 combines with J gene TRBJ1-2; D uncertain. The CDR3 loop spans 13 amino acids. Deletions cut 9 bases from V and 13 bases from J, with 24 bases between. The germline CDR1 and CDR2 sequences are LNHDA and SQIVND (reference sequence). CDR3 in amino acids: CASRIDRYEGATF. The CDR3 DNA reads TGTGCCAGCAGAATTGACCGATATGAAGGAGCCACCTTC.

The V gene is TRBV19, the J gene TRBJ2-7, with D perhaps TRBD2 (6 bases). The V gene lost 4 bases and the J gene lost 0 bases, with 13 bases spanning the gap. The CDR3 sequence is 15 residues long. Germline V lookup: CDR1 LNHDA, CDR2 SQIVND (reference sequence). The CDR3 bases are TGTGCCAGTAGTAGCGGGAAGACGCACTCCTACGAGCAGTACTTC. This sequence encodes CASSSGKTHSYEQYF.